The clone carrying this T cell receptor beta chain is judged medium-sized (0.01 to 0.1%). Its antigen is unknown. Study-wide findings and caveats: The TCR gene usage of tumor memory CD4+ T cells clustered together with blood and lymph node memory CD4+ cells and with lymph node naive CD4+ cells. Greatest tumor Treg TCR overlap was with tumor naive CD4+ cells.

Full-length variable regions came from constant-region reverse primers plus semi-nested Nested Universal Primer A PCR. Using its own MiXCR run on the 5' RACE reads, TCRdb lists one record per CDR3 protein. The repertoire holds 9,400 or so distinct CDR3 sequences, roughly 15% seen once, with 3.5% in the top ten. Memory CD4+ T cells were sorted as CD4+CD45RO+CD25- cells. The sample was memory CD4+ T cells sorted from blood. Stated subset: memory CD4+ T cells, CD4+CD45RO+CD25-. The clonotype was recovered from a female donor with breast cancer.

This chain's CDR3 is CASRTGFMSGSEAFF. CDR3 in DNA: TGTGCCAGCAGGACAGGGTTCATGAGTGGCTCTGAAGCTTTCTTT. The genes are TRBV6-5 and TRBJ1-1, with 7 bases identical to TRBD1. The length of the CDR3 is 15 residues. The trim removed 6 bases at V and 6 bases at J, leaving 13 bases unmatched. Germline CDR1 is MNHEY and CDR2 is SVGAGI.